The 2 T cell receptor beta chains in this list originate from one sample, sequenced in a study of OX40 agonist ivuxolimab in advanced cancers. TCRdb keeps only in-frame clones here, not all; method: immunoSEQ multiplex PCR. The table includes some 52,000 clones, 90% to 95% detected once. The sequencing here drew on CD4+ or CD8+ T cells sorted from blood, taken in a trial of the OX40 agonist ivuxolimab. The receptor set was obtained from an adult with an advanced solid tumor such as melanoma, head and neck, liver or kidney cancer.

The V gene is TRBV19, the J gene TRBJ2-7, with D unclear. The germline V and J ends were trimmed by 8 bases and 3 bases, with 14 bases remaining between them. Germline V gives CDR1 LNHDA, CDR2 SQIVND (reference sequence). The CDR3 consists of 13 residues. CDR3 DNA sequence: TGTGCCAGTTCGGACGGCGTTGGCTACGAGCAGTACTTC. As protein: CASSDGVGYEQYF.

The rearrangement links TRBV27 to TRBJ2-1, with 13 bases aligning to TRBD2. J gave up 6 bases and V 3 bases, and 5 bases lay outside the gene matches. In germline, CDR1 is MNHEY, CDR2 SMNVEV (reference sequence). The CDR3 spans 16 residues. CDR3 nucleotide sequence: TGTGCCAGCAGTTTGATTGGGACTAGCGGGGCCAATGAGCAGTTCTTC. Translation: CASSLIGTSGANEQFF.